A selection of T cell receptor beta chains follows, all from one sample in a study of blood T cell repertoires in COVID-19. Generated by immunoSEQ multiplex PCR, the TCRdb table keeps only in-frame clones and is missing some. The sample has approximately 90,000 clones; around 90% are singletons. The sequenced material came from peripheral blood. These receptors all stem from a man aged 60-69 years with COVID-19, enrolled during active disease. CDR3s include the opening cysteine and the closing phenylalanine or tryptophan. The D gene is left open where the match is weak.

>TRBD1|TRBV7-8|TRBJ1-2
CASSPQGDYGYTF
>TRBD1|TRBV12-3/TRBV12-4|TRBJ2-1
CASSPGQGNEQFF
>-|TRBV5-1|TRBJ2-1
CASSLRVRAGYNEQFF
>TRBD2|TRBV6-2/TRBV6-3|TRBJ2-3
CASSYGSGGPDTQYF
>-|TRBV19|TRBJ1-2
CASRPSDRFNYGYTF
>-|TRBV5-1|TRBJ2-2
CASSLARAGEELFF
>TRBD1|TRBV10-3|TRBJ1-1
CAISLDRGPAEAFF
>TRBD1|TRBV9|TRBJ2-6
CASSVLLQGLLYSGANVLTF
>TRBD1|TRBV5-4|TRBJ1-4
CASSPGTGREKLFF
>TRBD1|TRBV9|TRBJ1-2
CASSVALPGQGGGGYTF
>-|TRBV30|TRBJ1-2
CAWRARASNYGYTF
>-|TRBV9|TRBJ2-1
CASSVATGWGVDEQFF
>-|TRBV28|TRBJ2-1
CASSQQGMGSYNEQFF
>-|TRBV12-3/TRBV12-4|TRBJ1-2
CASTPGGLAYTF
>-|TRBV28|TRBJ1-5
CASSFGGVEQPQHF
>TRBD1|TRBV18|TRBJ1-1
CASSPGTGDTEAFF
>-|TRBV18|TRBJ2-4
CASSPEWQQNIQYF
>-|TRBV19|TRBJ2-3
CASSPQVADTQYF